The 21 T cell receptor beta chains below all came from one sample that was sequenced in a study of beta chain features in type 1 diabetes. Study-level results: Moderately but significantly shorter TCRB CDR3s were found in Type 1 diabetes patients in all four CD4+ subsets.

Their specific antigens are unknown. Isolated RNA was reverse transcribed in full, so expressed TCRB transcripts were sequenced. Here immunoSEQ multiplex PCR was the method, and the copy in TCRdb shows in-frame clones only, minus some. The table lists hundreds of thousands of clones, roughly 13% of them singletons. The sample comprised naive CD4+ T cells from blood. These receptors came from a young man with type 1 diabetes.

This clone showed up just a few times. The rearrangement joins TRBV4-1 to TRBJ2-4; D tentatively reads TRBD1 or TRBD2 (7 bases each). V dropped 1 base and J dropped 10 bases, with 17 bases sitting between them. CDR1 MGHRA and CDR2 YSYEKL come from the germline V gene. The CDR3 is made up of 15 amino acids. CDR3 sequence (DNA): TGCGCCAGCAGCCAAGCAGCCTACAGGGGAGGGATTCAGTACTTC. It codes for CASSQAAYRGGIQYF.

The gene calls are TRBV27 and TRBJ1-2; the D is unclear. Germline V gene sequence: CDR1 MNHEY, CDR2 SMNVEV (reference sequence). The CDR3 contains 14 residues. V lost 5 bases and J 4 bases, leaving 14 bases between the germline ends. The CDR3 loop reads CASSPGREAYGYTF. Written as DNA, the CDR3 is TGTGCCAGCAGTCCCGGACGGGAGGCCTATGGCTACACCTTC.

This chain uses TRBV14 with TRBJ2-7, with 8 positions matching TRBD1. Per the germline V gene, CDR1 is SGHDN and CDR2 is FVKESK. CDR3 length: 20 residues. V trimming: 1 base; J trimming: 2 bases; junction bases outside the gene matches: 19. CDR3 coding DNA: TGTGCCAGCAGCCAAGGCCTACCGGACAGGGTTCTCGATTCCCCCTACGAGCAGTACTTC. Protein: CASSQGLPDRVLDSPYEQYF.

This clone showed up just a few times. This chain links TRBV30 with TRBJ2-3; 8 bases fit TRBD2. J gave up 3 bases and V 6 bases, and 11 bases lay outside the gene matches. The CDR3 consists of 15 residues. Germline V gene sequence: CDR1 GTSNPN, CDR2 SVGIG (reference sequence). Written as DNA, the CDR3 is TGTGCCTGTGGAGTAGGACTAGCTAGGACAGATACGCAGTATTTT. This translates into CACGVGLARTDTQYF.

This clone occurred a few times. The J gene is TRBJ2-5, the V gene TRBV29-1; 7 bases are shared with TRBD2. Germline V gives CDR1 SQVTM, CDR2 ANQGSEA. V shed 0 bases, J shed 9 bases, and the junction held 10 bases outside the gene matches. CDR3 length equals 14 residues. CDR3 region: CSVEDRWGRGAQYF. CDR3 in DNA: TGCAGCGTTGAAGATCGGTGGGGCCGGGGGGCCCAGTACTTC.

V and J are TRBV4-2 and TRBJ1-4; the match to TRBD1 covers 7 bases. Germline loops: CDR1 LGHNA, CDR2 YNFKEQ. This CDR3 has 16 amino acids. With V trimmed by 2 bases and J by 8 bases, 11 bases remained unmatched. CDR3 protein: CASSQPDRAETEKLFF. DNA for the CDR3: TGTGCCAGCAGCCAACCCGACAGGGCGGAAACAGAAAAACTGTTTTTT.

The V gene is TRBV19, the J gene TRBJ1-2; 9 bases map to TRBD1. The CDR3 consists of 14 residues. J was trimmed by 4 bases and V by 7 bases; bases with no gene match: 7. Per the germline V gene, CDR1 is LNHDA and CDR2 is SQIVND (reference sequence). The CDR3 DNA reads TGTGCCAGTACTCCGGGACAGGGATCCTATGGCTACACCTTC. The encoded protein is CASTPGQGSYGYTF. Supplemented by reference TRBV19 and TRBJ1-2, the full variable domain reads DGGITQSPKYLFRKEGQNVTLSCEQNLNHDAMYWYRQDPGQGLRLIYYSQIVNDFQKGDIAEGYSVSREKKESFPLTVTSAQKNPTAFYLCASTPGQGSYGYTFGSGTRLTVV.

This clone has more than one count but fewer than ten. The V call is TRBV30, the J call TRBJ1-6, with unresolved D. V shed 5 bases and J shed 7 bases, with 12 bases lying between them. CDR3 length: 13 residues. Looked up from germline, CDR1 is GTSNPN and CDR2 is SVGIG (reference sequence). The CDR3 sequence: CAWGSLENSPLHF. CDR3 coding DNA: TGTGCCTGGGGGAGTCTGGAGAATTCACCCCTCCACTTT.

This clone has more than one count but fewer than ten. The chain carries TRBV4-3 and TRBJ1-2; D is possibly TRBD1 (5 bases). The V end lost 0 bases, the J end lost 8 bases, and 19 bases lay between the germline ends. The germline V gene has CDR1 LGHNA and CDR2 YSLEER. This CDR3 has 16 amino acids. The CDR3 nucleotides are TGCGCCAGCAGCCAAGACCGACCCGGGGCGGCGCGAGGCTACACCTTC. Its translation is CASSQDRPGAARGYTF.

This chain joins TRBV10-3 and TRBJ2-7; TRBD2 matches at 7 bases. Germline CDR1 is ENHRY and CDR2 is SYGVKD. CDR3 size: 13 residues. Unmatched junction bases numbered 5, after V lost 6 bases and J lost 3 bases. CDR3 residues: CAISSGLDYEQYF. In DNA, the CDR3 is TGTGCCATCAGCTCAGGACTAGACTACGAGCAGTACTTC.

The rearrangement joins TRBV2 to TRBJ2-7; 7 bases match TRBD1. CDR1 SNHLY and CDR2 FYNNEI come from the germline V gene. CDR3 size: 14 residues. The J segment lost 3 bases and the V segment lost 4 bases, leaving 6 bases of the junction unmatched. This chain's CDR3 is CASSGQGVNYEQYF. CDR3 nucleotides: TGTGCCAGCAGTGGGCAGGGGGTAAACTACGAGCAGTACTTC.

This clone was seen a few times. The chain employs TRBV4-2 and TRBJ2-1, with D tentatively TRBD2 (6 bases). CDR1 LGHNA and CDR2 YNFKEQ come from the germline V gene. The germline V and J ends were trimmed by 4 bases and 4 bases, with 23 bases remaining between them. This CDR3 is built from 18 residues. For the CDR3, the DNA is TGTGCCAGCAGCCCGGGACCTTTGCGTATGGGGGGTTACAATGAGCAGTTCTTC. This gives the protein CASSPGPLRMGGYNEQFF.

This clone was found a few times. The CDR3, as DNA: TGTGCCAGTAGTATAGATCCTTGGGCAGGATACAATGAGCAGTTCTTC. Translation gives CASSIDPWAGYNEQFF. This chain connects TRBV19 to TRBJ2-1; the D is unclear. The CDR3 length is 16 residues. V was trimmed by 0 bases and J by 4 bases, leaving 13 bases between them. CDR1 and CDR2 (germline): LNHDA, SQIVND (reference sequence).

This clone was counted a few times. The J gene is TRBJ1-1, the V gene TRBV10-3; D remains unclear. The V end lost 8 bases, the J end lost 1 base, and 11 bases lay between the germline ends. The CDR3 runs to 13 residues. Germline assignment: CDR1 ENHRY and CDR2 SYGVKD. The CDR3: CAILGGSNTEAFF. In nucleotides, the CDR3 is TGTGCCATCCTCGGAGGGTCGAACACTGAAGCTTTCTTT.

In this sample, this clone turned up a few times. The chain recombines TRBV30 with TRBJ1-5; D call uncertain. Germline CDR1 GTSNPN, CDR2 SVGIG (reference sequence). There are 13 residues in the CDR3. V lost 3 bases to trimming and J lost 4 bases, with 10 bases between them. The CDR3 spells CAWSHQGNQPQHF. The CDR3 DNA follows: TGTGCCTGGAGCCACCAAGGGAATCAGCCCCAGCATTTT.

The V call is TRBV9, the J call TRBJ2-7, with D uncertain. V lost 0 bases, J lost 2 bases, and 12 bases lay in between. CDR3 size: 15 residues. Germline CDR1 and CDR2: SGDLS and YYNGEE. CDR3: CASSVATAETYEQYF. The CDR3 DNA sequence: TGTGCCAGCAGCGTAGCTACCGCGGAAACCTACGAGCAGTACTTC.

The V and J genes are TRBV29-1 and TRBJ2-7; 7 bases align to TRBD1. Germline V CDR1 and CDR2: SQVTM, ANQGSEA. With 5 bases clipped from V and 2 bases from J, the junction kept 12 bases outside the gene matches. CDR3 length equals 15 residues. CDR3: CSVPSWTGRAYEQYF. The DNA of the CDR3 is TGCAGCGTTCCTTCATGGACAGGACGGGCCTACGAGCAGTACTTC.

This clone has only a few counts. This sample includes further DNA sequences coding for the same CDR3. The chain joins TRBV7-2 to TRBJ2-5; maybe TRBD1 (6 bases). V was clipped by 3 bases and J by 5 bases, with 10 bases between them. Germline CDR1 SGHTA, CDR2 FQGNSA. CDR3 length: 13 residues. The CDR3 protein is CASSFAGAETQYF. In nucleotides, the CDR3 is TGTGCCAGCAGCTTTGCAGGGGCTGAGACCCAGTACTTC. The full variable domain, in which reference TRBV7-2 and TRBJ2-5 provide the parts outside the CDR3, is GAGVSQSPSNKVTEKGKDVELRCDPISGHTALYWYRQSLGQGLEFLIYFQGNSAPDKSGLPSDRFSAERTGGSVSTLTIQRTQQEDSAVYLCASSFAGAETQYFGPGTRLLVL.

The chain recombines TRBV6-6 with TRBJ2-3; D might be TRBD1 or TRBD2, each matching 6 bases. Trimming pared 10 bases from V and 6 bases from J, leaving 17 bases between. The CDR3 runs to 13 residues. Looked up from germline, CDR1 is MNHNY and CDR2 is SVGAGI (reference sequence). The CDR3 is CATRGDQGDTQYF. DNA of the CDR3: TGTGCCACCCGCGGGGACCAGGGGGATACGCAGTATTTT.

The genes are TRBV28 and TRBJ1-2, with 9 bases aligning to TRBD1. Unmatched junction bases numbered 6, after V lost 5 bases and J lost 8 bases. The CDR3 has 13 amino acids. Germline V lookup: CDR1 MDHEN, CDR2 SYDVKM. The CDR3, as DNA: TGTGCCAGCAGTACGACAGGGGGGAGAGGCTACACCTTC. It translates to CASSTTGGRGYTF.

The rearrangement uses TRBV4-1 and TRBJ2-7; TRBD2 aligns across 12 bases. The CDR3 loop spans 19 amino acids. From germline, CDR1 is MGHRA and CDR2 YSYEKL. V shed 4 bases, J shed 1 base, and the junction held 14 bases outside the gene matches. CDR3 bases: TGCGCCAGCAGCCGTAGGACTAGCGGGGCCGAGGGGTTTTCCTACGAGCAGTACTTC. Residues: CASSRRTSGAEGFSYEQYF.